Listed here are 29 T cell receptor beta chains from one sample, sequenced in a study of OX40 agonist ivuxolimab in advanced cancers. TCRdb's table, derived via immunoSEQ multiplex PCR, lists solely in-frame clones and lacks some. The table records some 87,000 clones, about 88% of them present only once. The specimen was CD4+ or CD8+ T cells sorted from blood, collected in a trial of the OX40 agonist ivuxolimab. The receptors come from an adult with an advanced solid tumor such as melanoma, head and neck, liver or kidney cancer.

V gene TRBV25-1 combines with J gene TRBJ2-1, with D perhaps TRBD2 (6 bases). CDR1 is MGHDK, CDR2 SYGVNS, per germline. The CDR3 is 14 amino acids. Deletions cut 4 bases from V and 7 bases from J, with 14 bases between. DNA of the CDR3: TGTGCCAGCAGTGGGTCCTATGGGAGGAATGAGCAGTTCTTC. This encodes CASSGSYGRNEQFF.

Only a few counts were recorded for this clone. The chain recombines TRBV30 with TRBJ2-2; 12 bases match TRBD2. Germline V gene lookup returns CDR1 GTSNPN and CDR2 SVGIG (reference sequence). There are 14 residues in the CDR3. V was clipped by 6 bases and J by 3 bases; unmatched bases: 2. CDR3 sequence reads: CACRLAGDTGELFF. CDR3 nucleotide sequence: TGTGCCTGTAGACTAGCGGGGGACACCGGGGAGCTGTTTTTT.

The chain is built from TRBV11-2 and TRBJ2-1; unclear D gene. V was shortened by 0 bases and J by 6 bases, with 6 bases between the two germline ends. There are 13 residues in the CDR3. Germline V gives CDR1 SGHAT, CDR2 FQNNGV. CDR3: CASSLDRRNEQFF. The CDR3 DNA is TGTGCCAGCAGCTTAGATCGACGCAATGAGCAGTTCTTC.

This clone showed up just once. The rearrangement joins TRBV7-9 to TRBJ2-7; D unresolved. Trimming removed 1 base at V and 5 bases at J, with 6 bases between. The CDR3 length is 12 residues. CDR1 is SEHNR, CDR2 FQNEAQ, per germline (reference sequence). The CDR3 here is CASSLDLNEQYF. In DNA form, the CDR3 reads TGTGCCAGCAGCTTAGATCTAAACGAGCAGTACTTC.

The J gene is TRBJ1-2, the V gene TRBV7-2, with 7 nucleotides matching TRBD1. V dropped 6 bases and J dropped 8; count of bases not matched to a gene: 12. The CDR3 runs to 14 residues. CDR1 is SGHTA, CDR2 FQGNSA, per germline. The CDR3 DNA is TGTGCCAGCAGGCCCACGGGGCAGGGGGGAGGCTACACCTTC. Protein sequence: CASRPTGQGGGYTF.

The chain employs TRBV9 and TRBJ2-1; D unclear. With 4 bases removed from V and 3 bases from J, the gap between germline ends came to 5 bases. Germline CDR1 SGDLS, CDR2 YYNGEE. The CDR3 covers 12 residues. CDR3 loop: CASSTHYNEQFF. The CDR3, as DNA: TGTGCCAGCAGCACCCACTACAATGAGCAGTTCTTC. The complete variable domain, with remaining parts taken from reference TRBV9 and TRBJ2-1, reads DSGVTQTPKHLITATGQRVTLRCSPRSGDLSVYWYQQSLDQGLQFLIQYYNGEERAKGNILERFSAQQFPDLHSELNLSSLELGDSALYFCASSTHYNEQFFGPGTRLTVL.

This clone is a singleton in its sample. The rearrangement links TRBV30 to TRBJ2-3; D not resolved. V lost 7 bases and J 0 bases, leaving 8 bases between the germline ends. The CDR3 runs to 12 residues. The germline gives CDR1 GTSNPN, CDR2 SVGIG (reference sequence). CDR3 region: CASQGSTDTQYF. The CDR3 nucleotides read TGTGCCTCCCAAGGCAGCACAGATACGCAGTATTTT. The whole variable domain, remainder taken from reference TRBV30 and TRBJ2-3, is SQTIHQWPATLVQPVGSPLSLECTVEGTSNPNLYWYRQAAGRGLQLLFYSVGIGQISSEVPQNLSASRPQDRQFILSSKKLLLSDSGFYLCASQGSTDTQYFGPGTRLTVL.

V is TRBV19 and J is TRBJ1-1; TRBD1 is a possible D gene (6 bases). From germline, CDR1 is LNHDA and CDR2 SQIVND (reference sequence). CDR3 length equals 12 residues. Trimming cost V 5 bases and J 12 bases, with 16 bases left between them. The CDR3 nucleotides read TGTGCCAGTAGTGTCGAACAGGGTGGACCTTTCTTT. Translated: CASSVEQGGPFF.

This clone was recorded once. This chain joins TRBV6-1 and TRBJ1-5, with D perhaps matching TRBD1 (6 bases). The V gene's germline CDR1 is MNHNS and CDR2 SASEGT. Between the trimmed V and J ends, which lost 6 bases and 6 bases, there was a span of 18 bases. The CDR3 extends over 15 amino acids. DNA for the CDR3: TGTGCCAGCAGCGAGATCGGACAGACTGGTCAGCCCCAGCATTTT. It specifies CASSEIGQTGQPQHF.

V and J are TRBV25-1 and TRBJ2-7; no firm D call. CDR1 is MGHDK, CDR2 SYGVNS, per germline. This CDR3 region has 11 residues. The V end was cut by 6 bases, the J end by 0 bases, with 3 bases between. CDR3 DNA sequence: TGTGCCAGCAGGAACTCCTACGAGCAGTACTTC. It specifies CASRNSYEQYF.

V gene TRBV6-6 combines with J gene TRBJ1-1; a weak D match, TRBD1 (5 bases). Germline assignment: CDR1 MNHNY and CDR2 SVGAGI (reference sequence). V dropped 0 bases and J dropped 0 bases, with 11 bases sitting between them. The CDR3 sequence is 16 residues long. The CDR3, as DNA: TGTGCCAGCAGTTACTCGGGCGGGGGGATGAACACTGAAGCTTTCTTT. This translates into CASSYSGGGMNTEAFF.

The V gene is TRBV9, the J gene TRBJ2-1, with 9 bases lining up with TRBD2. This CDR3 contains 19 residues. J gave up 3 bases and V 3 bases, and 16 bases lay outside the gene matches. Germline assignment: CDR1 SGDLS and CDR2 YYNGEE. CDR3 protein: CASSARLGRWTSDYNEQFF. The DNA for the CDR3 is TGTGCCAGCAGCGCCCGATTGGGGAGATGGACTAGCGACTACAATGAGCAGTTCTTC.

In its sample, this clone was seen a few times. In nucleotides, the CDR3 is TGTGCCAGCAGCCTGGGACTAGCGGGATACAATGAGCAGTTCTTC. It encodes CASSLGLAGYNEQFF. The chain employs TRBV7-2 and TRBJ2-1; TRBD2 matches 13 bases. The CDR3 spans 15 residues. The J segment lost 4 bases and the V segment lost 5 bases, leaving 2 bases of the junction unmatched. Germline values: CDR1 SGHTA, CDR2 FQGNSA.

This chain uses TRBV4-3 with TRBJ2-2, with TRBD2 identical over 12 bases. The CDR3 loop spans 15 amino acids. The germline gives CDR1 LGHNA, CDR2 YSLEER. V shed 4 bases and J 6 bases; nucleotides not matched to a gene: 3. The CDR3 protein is CASSPRTSGAGELFF. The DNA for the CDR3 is TGCGCCAGCAGCCCCCGGACTAGCGGGGCCGGGGAGCTGTTTTTT.

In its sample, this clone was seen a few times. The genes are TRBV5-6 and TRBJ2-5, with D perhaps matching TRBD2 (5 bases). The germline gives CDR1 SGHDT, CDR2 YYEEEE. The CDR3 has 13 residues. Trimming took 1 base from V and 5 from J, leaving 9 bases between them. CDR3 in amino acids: CASSLREGETQYF. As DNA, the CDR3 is TGTGCCAGCAGCTTGCGGGAAGGGGAGACCCAGTACTTC.

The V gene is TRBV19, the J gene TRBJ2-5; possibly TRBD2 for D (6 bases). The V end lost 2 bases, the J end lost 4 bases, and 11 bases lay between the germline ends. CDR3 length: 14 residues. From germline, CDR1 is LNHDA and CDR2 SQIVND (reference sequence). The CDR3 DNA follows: TGTGCCAGTAGTATAATGGCGCGGGGAGAGACCCAGTACTTC. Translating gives CASSIMARGETQYF.

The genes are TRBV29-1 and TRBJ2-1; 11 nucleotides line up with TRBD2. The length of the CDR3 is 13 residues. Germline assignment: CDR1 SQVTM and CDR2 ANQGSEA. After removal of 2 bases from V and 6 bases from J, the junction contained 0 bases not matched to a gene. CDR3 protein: CSVETSGSNEQFF. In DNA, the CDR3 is TGCAGCGTTGAAACTAGCGGGAGCAATGAGCAGTTCTTC.

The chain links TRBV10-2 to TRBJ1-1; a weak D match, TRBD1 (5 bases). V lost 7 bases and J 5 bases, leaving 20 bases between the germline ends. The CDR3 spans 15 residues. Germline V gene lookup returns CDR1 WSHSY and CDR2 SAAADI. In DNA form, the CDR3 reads TGCGCCAGCAAGCCCTCACAACAGGTGGTAACTGAAGCTTTCTTT. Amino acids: CASKPSQQVVTEAFF.

In nucleotides, the CDR3 is TGCGCCAGCAGCCGGAGCGGGGGGGCTCGAAATGAGCAGTTCTTC. The encoded protein is CASSRSGGARNEQFF. The gene calls are TRBV4-3 and TRBJ2-1; TRBD2 matches at 10 bases. Looked up from germline, CDR1 is LGHNA and CDR2 is YSLEER. J was trimmed by 7 bases and V by 4 bases; bases with no gene match: 7. This CDR3 has 15 residues.

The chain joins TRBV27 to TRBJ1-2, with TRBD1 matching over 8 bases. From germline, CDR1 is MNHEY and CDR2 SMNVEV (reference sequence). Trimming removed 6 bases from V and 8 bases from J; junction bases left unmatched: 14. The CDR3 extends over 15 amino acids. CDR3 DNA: TGTGCCAGCAGCCTTGACCCAACTTACAGGGGGGGCTACACCTTC. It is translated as CASSLDPTYRGGYTF.

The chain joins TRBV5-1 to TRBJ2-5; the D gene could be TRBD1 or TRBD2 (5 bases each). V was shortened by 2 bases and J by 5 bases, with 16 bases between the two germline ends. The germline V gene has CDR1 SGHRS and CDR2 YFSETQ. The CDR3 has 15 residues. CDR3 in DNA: TGCGCCAGCAGCTTCACGCCGGGGCTTCGGGAGACCCAGTACTTC. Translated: CASSFTPGLRETQYF.

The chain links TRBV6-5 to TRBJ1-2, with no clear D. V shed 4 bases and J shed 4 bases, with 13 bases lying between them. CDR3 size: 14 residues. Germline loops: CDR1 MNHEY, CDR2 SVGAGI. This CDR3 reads CASSSPTKLYGYTF. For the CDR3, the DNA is TGTGCCAGCAGTTCCCCCACCAAACTCTATGGCTACACCTTC.

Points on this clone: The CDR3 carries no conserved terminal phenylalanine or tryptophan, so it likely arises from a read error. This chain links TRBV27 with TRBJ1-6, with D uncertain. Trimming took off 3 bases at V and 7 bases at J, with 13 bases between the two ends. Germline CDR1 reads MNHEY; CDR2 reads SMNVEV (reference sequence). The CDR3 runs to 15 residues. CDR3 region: CASSFRPVMNSPLHS. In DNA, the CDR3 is TGTGCCAGCAGTTTTCGACCGGTAATGAATTCACCCCTCCACTCT.

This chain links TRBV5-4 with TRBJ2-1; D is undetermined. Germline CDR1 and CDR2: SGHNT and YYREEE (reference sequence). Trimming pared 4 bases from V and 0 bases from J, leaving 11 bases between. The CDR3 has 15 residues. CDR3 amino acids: CASSLGLDSYNEQFF. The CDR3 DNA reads TGTGCCAGCAGCCTGGGTTTAGACTCCTACAATGAGCAGTTCTTC.

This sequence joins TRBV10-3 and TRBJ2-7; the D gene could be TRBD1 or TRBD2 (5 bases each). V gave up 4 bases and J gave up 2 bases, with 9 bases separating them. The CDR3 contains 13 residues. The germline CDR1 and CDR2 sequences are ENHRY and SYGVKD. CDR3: CAISAEGPYEQYF. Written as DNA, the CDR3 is TGTGCCATCAGTGCTGAGGGACCCTACGAGCAGTACTTC.

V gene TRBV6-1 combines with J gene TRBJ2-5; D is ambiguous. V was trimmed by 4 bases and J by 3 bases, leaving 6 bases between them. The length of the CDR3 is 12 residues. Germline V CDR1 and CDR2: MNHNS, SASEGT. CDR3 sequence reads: CASSVSEETQYF. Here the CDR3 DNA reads TGTGCCAGCAGTGTAAGCGAAGAGACCCAGTACTTC.

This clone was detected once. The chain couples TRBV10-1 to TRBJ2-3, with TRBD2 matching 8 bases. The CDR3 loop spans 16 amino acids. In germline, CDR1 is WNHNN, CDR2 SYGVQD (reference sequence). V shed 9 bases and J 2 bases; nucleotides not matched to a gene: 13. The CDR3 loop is CASSPWAGGATDTQYF. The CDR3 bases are TGCGCCAGTAGTCCCTGGGCGGGAGGCGCCACAGATACGCAGTATTTT.

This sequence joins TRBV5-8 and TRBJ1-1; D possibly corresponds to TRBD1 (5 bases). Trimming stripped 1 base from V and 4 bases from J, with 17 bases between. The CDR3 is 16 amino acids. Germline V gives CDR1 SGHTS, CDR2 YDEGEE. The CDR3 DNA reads TGTGCCAGCAGCTTGTCTTTTGGGGGGGTTCTCACTGAAGCTTTCTTT. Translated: CASSLSFGGVLTEAFF.

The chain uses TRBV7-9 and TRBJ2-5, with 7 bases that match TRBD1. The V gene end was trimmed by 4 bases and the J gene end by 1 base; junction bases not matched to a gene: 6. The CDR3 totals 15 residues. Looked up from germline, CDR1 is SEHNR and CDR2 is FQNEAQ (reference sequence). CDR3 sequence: CASSSTGTAQETQYF. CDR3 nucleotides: TGTGCCAGCAGCTCGACCGGGACAGCCCAAGAGACCCAGTACTTC.